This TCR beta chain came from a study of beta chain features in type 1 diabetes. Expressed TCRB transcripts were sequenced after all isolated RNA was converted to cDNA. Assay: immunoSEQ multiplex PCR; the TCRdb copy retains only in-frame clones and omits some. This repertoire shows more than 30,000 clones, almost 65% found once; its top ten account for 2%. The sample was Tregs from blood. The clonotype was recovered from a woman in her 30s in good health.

The CDR3 bases are TGTGCCAGCAGCAGACAGGGAGACTATGGCTACACCTTC. It yields the protein CASSRQGDYGYTF. The chain recombines TRBV7-9 with TRBJ1-2; 7 nucleotides align to TRBD1. The V gene end was trimmed by 5 bases and the J gene end by 3 bases; junction bases not matched to a gene: 3. Germline-derived CDR1 and CDR2 are SEHNR and FQNEAQ (reference sequence). The length of the CDR3 is 13 residues.